Listed below are T cell receptor beta chains from one sample, sequenced in a study of OX40 agonist ivuxolimab in advanced cancers. This table comes from immunoSEQ multiplex PCR, and its TCRdb copy is limited to in-frame clones, with some not included. The sample holds about 33,000 clones, over 85% seen once. The sample in question was CD4+ or CD8+ T cells sorted from blood, obtained in a trial of the OX40 agonist ivuxolimab. The receptors were gathered from an adult with an advanced solid tumor such as melanoma, head and neck, liver or kidney cancer. Each CDR3 is given with its conserved first and last residue. D genes are given only for firm matches. Expanded clones are given a class, and other clones once, few, many or no size at all.

CDR3	DNA	V	J	D	size
CASSVLNADTQYF	TGTGCCAGTAGTGTCCTCAACGCAGATACGCAGTATTTT	TRBV19	TRBJ2-3	NA	once
CATSRETFSYNEQFF	TGTGCCACCAGCAGGGAGACATTCTCCTACAATGAGCAGTTCTTC	TRBV15	TRBJ2-1	NA	NA
CASSPERFNSPLHF	TGTGCCAGCAGTCCGGAGAGGTTTAATTCACCCCTCCACTTT	TRBV6-5	TRBJ1-6	NA	few
CASRMTDNTEAFF	TGTGCCAGCAGGATGACAGACAACACTGAAGCTTTCTTT	TRBV6-6	TRBJ1-1	NA	NA
CRPGLAADTQYF	TGTCGCCCGGGACTAGCCGCAGATACGCAGTATTTT	TRBV18	TRBJ2-3	TRBD2	NA
CASSLWGAPPYEQYF	TGCGCCAGCAGTTTATGGGGCGCCCCACCTTACGAGCAGTACTTC	TRBV28	TRBJ2-7	NA	NA
CSVPENYGYTF	TGCAGTGTCCCAGAGAACTATGGCTACACCTTC	TRBV20-1	TRBJ1-2	NA	NA
CASSTGGYTEAFF	TGTGCCAGCAGTACAGGGGGTTACACTGAAGCTTTCTTT	TRBV28	TRBJ1-1	TRBD1	few
CASRRVMNYEQYF	TGTGCCAGCAGGAGGGTCATGAACTACGAGCAGTACTTC	TRBV2	TRBJ2-7	NA	NA
CASSRNTGGFSVDEQFF	TGTGCCAGCAGCCGCAACACAGGGGGCTTTAGTGTGGATGAGCAGTTCTTC	TRBV5-6	TRBJ2-1	TRBD1	NA
CASSARGLAGGYNEQFF	TGTGCCAGCAGCGCACGGGGGCTAGCGGGAGGGTACAATGAGCAGTTCTTC	TRBV9	TRBJ2-1	TRBD2	NA
CASSHGVAGGYQETQYF	TGTGCCAGCAGCCATGGGGTAGCGGGGGGGTACCAAGAGACCCAGTACTTC	TRBV11-2	TRBJ2-5	TRBD2	once
CAWSGTIWDRGRETQYF	TGTGCCTGGAGTGGCACCATCTGGGACAGGGGGCGAGAGACCCAGTACTTC	TRBV30	TRBJ2-5	TRBD1	NA
CASSQYRRGPLGISEQYF	TGCGCCAGCAGTCAATACAGGAGAGGCCCTCTCGGGATTAGCGAGCAGTACTTC	TRBV23-1	TRBJ2-7	NA	NA
CASRSGTGNNQPQHF	TGTGCCAGCAGGTCGGGGACAGGGAACAATCAGCCCCAGCATTTT	TRBV28	TRBJ1-5	TRBD1	NA
CASSQAWLSANVLTF	TGCGCCAGCAGCCAAGCGTGGCTGTCGGCCAACGTCCTGACTTTC	TRBV4-3	TRBJ2-6	NA	NA
CASSYGGGNTDTQYF	TGTGCCAGCAGTTACGGGGGAGGTAACACAGATACGCAGTATTTT	TRBV6-6	TRBJ2-3	NA	once
CASSPRTGRNGELFF	TGTGCCAGCAGCCCACGGACAGGGCGGAACGGGGAGCTGTTTTTT	TRBV11-2	TRBJ2-2	TRBD1	few
CASSLTGRETQYF	TGCGCCAGCAGCCTGACAGGGAGAGAGACCCAGTACTTC	TRBV4-3	TRBJ2-5	TRBD1	once
CASSSSGERTKQYF	TGTGCCAGCAGCTCGAGCGGGGAACGTACGAAGCAGTACTTC	TRBV7-2	TRBJ2-5	TRBD2	NA
CATGGGAGSTDTQYF	TGTGCCACCGGGGGGGGAGCGGGGTCCACAGATACGCAGTATTTT	TRBV10-3	TRBJ2-3	TRBD2	NA
CASSLASGTTYEQYF	TGTGCCAGCAGCTTAGCCTCCGGGACCACCTACGAGCAGTACTTC	TRBV11-1	TRBJ2-7	NA	NA
CASNKGGVGAGELFF	TGTGCCAGCAACAAAGGGGGCGTAGGCGCCGGGGAGCTGTTTTTT	TRBV7-6	TRBJ2-2	TRBD1	NA
CASSQGVYNEQFF	TGTGCCAGCAGCCAGGGGGTTTACAATGAGCAGTTCTTC	TRBV7-9	TRBJ2-1	TRBD1	once
CASSVPGTSGGPVLFF	TGTGCCAGTAGTGTTCCCGGGACTAGCGGGGGGCCAGTTCTGTTCTTC	TRBV19	TRBJ2-1	TRBD2	NA
CASSSQGYRLTRQETQYF	TGTGCCAGCAGCAGTCAGGGGTACCGACTTACCCGACAAGAGACCCAGTACTTC	TRBV7-2	TRBJ2-5	NA	NA
CASSPLDSRNQPQHF	TGTGCCAGCAGTCCTCTGGACAGCCGCAATCAGCCCCAGCATTTT	TRBV6-5	TRBJ1-5	NA	once
CASSLGGFWGVEETQYF	TGTGCCAGCAGCTTAGGTGGTTTTTGGGGGGTCGAGGAGACCCAGTACTTC	TRBV7-8	TRBJ2-5	NA	NA
CASSQDTTEAFF	TGTGCCAGCAGCCAGGACACCACTGAAGCTTTCTTT	TRBV2	TRBJ1-1	NA	NA
CASSLRGRVYEQYF	TGTGCCAGCAGCTTGCGCGGGAGGGTTTACGAGCAGTACTTC	TRBV5-4	TRBJ2-7	TRBD2	once
CASSLGVRQPQHF	TGTGCCAGCAGCTTAGGGGTCCGCCAGCCCCAGCATTTT	TRBV11-1	TRBJ1-5	NA	NA
CASSYGTLNYGYTF	TGTGCCAGCAGCTACGGGACACTTAACTATGGCTACACCTTC	TRBV7-2	TRBJ1-2	NA	NA
CASSPDRGRYSNQPQHF	TGTGCCAGTAGTCCGGACAGGGGAAGGTATAGCAATCAGCCCCAGCATTTT	TRBV19	TRBJ1-5	TRBD1	NA
CASLGTGGMNTEAFF	TGTGCCAGTCTTGGGACAGGGGGCATGAACACTGAAGCTTTCTTT	TRBV7-8	TRBJ1-1	TRBD1	NA
CASRGEGRRGYTF	TGTGCCAGCAGGGGGGAGGGCCGGCGTGGCTACACCTTC	TRBV2	TRBJ1-2	NA	NA
CASSIRTNTEAFF	TGCGCCAGCAGCATACGGACGAACACTGAAGCTTTCTTT	TRBV5-1	TRBJ1-1	NA	NA
CASSSETGAAGNTIYF	TGTGCCAGCAGCTCGGAAACAGGGGCCGCGGGAAACACCATATATTTT	TRBV5-6	TRBJ1-3	TRBD1	NA
CASSAGGFNQPQHF	TGTGCCAGCAGCGCAGGGGGATTCAATCAGCCCCAGCATTTT	TRBV5-4	TRBJ1-5	TRBD1	NA
CASSYGTRTGELFF	TGTGCCAGCAGTTATGGGACCCGGACCGGGGAGCTGTTTTTT	TRBV6-5	TRBJ2-2	NA	NA
CASSRTSDYNEQFF	TGTGCCAGCAGCCGTACTAGCGACTACAATGAGCAGTTCTTC	TRBV7-2	TRBJ2-1	TRBD2	NA
CASSLVSGTGYGYTF	TGCGCCAGCAGCTTGGTTTCCGGGACAGGGTATGGCTACACCTTC	TRBV5-1	TRBJ1-2	TRBD1	NA
CAWSSGVRQPQHF	TGTGCCTGGAGTAGTGGGGTACGTCAGCCCCAGCATTTT	TRBV30	TRBJ1-5	NA	NA
CASSTGRLSNEKLFF	TGTGCCAGTAGTACGGGACGGCTTTCTAATGAAAAACTGTTTTTT	TRBV19	TRBJ1-4	NA	NA
CATSRGTDVSYEQYF	TGTGCCACCAGCAGAGGGACAGACGTATCCTACGAGCAGTACTTC	TRBV15	TRBJ2-7	NA	NA
CASTPAGAQYF	TGCGCCAGCACGCCCGCAGGAGCGCAGTATTTT	TRBV10-2	TRBJ2-3	NA	NA